Sequencing of this T cell receptor (beta chain) was carried out in a study of T-cell reconstitution after alpha-beta-depleted transplantation in children (dated by TCRdb to the mid-2010s). With regard to the full study: Using TCR repertoire profiling, the study quantitatively followed how T-cell immune reconstitution unfolded in children after TCRalphabeta/CD19-depleted allogeneic hematopoietic cell transplantation.

Study-wide findings and limitations: In some patients, the high TCRbeta diversity seen at day 60 was put down to recipient T cells and intrathymic progenitors that had survived conditioning. About two months after transplant, the apparently early recovery of alphabetaT-cell counts reportedly depended on just several hundred clones that had expanded rapidly and came from non-depleted graft cells. The frequencies of hyperexpanded clones fell over the following months, and after one year, T-cell counts and TCRbeta diversity were mostly attributed to newly produced T cells.

The treatment or condition label of this sample denotes: allogeneic hematopoietic cell transplantation with graft depleted of TCRalphabeta T cells and CD19 B cells. TCRalphabeta/CD19-depleted allogeneic hematopoietic cell grafts were given to the transplant recipients, all of whom were children. Libraries were built with PCR. Sequencer: Illumina HiSeq 2500. Molecular barcoding was employed in the preparation of TCR libraries, with unique molecular identifiers being used to normalize TCRbeta repertoire quantification. TCRdb's own reprocessing of the public reads used fastp at Q25 and MiXCR and kept productive beta chains. Entries are consolidated by CDR3 protein sequence, retaining the most common genes and DNA. The sample table contains about 440,000 distinct CDR3 sequences; only one count was recorded for 43% of them. The ten largest clones represent 27% of the sample. The germline V gene gives CDR1 as MGHDK and CDR2 as SYGVNS. V is cut by 1 base and J by 5 bases, and the space between the germline ends is 14 bases. The CDR3 runs 15 amino acids, cysteine and phenylalanine included. Only CDR3 DNA remains: 45 bases, in frame from the first base.

About this clonotype: The antigen this receptor binds is unknown. Per-base quality was not reported, and no clone a single base away is much larger than it.

This sequence was found in a girl aged 2-10 years with aplastic anemia, due to receive a stem cell transplant. The chain joins TRBV25-1 to TRBJ2-5; the D gene could be TRBD1 or TRBD2, each one agreeing over 6 bases. The sequences come from PBMCs, collected before TCRalphabeta/CD19-depleted stem cell transplant. The CDR3 protein sequence reads: CASSELRGAQETQYF. Here is the DNA: TGTGCCAGCAGTGAATTAAGGGGGGCGCAGGAGACCCAGTACTTC.